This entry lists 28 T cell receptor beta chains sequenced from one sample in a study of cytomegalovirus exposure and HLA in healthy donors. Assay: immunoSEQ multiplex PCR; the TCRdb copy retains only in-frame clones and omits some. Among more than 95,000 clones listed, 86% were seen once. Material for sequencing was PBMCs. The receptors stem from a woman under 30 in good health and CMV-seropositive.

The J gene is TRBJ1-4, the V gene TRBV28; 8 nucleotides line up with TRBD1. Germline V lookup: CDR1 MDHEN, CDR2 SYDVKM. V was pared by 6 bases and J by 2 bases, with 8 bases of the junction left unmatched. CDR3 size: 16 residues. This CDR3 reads CASSLGQAGTNEKLFF. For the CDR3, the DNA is TGTGCCAGCAGCCTGGGACAGGCGGGCACTAATGAAAAACTGTTTTTT.

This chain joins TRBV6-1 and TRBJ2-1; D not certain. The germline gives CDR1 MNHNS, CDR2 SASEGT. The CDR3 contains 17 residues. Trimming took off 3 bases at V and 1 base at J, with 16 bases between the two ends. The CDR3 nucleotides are TGTGCCAGCAGTGAGTTGCCAGAAACCAGATCCTACAATGAGCAGTTCTTC. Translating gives CASSELPETRSYNEQFF.

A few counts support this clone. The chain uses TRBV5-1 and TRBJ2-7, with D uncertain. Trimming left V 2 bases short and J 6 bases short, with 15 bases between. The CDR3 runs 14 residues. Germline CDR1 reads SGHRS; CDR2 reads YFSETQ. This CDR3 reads CASSLTGFTGEQYF. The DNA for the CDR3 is TGCGCCAGCAGCTTAACGGGTTTTACGGGCGAGCAGTACTTC.

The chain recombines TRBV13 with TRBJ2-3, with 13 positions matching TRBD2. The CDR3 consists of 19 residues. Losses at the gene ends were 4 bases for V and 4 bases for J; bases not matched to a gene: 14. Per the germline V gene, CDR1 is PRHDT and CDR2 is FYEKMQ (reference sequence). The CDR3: CASSSTASTSGRAPDTQYF. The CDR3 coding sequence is TGTGCCAGCAGCTCGACCGCTTCTACTAGCGGGAGGGCCCCAGATACGCAGTATTTT.

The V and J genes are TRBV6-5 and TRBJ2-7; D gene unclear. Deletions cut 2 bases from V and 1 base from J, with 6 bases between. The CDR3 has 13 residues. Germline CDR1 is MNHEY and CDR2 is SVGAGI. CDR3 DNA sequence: TGTGCCAGCAGTTACCCGAGATCCTACGAGCAGTACTTC. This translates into CASSYPRSYEQYF.

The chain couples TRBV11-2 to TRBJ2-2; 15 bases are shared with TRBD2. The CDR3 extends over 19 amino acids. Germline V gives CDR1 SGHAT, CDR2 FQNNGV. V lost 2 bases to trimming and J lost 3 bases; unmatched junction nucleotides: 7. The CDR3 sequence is CASSLFEGLAGGDTGELFF. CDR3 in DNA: TGTGCCAGCAGCTTATTTGAGGGACTAGCGGGGGGAGACACCGGGGAGCTGTTTTTT.

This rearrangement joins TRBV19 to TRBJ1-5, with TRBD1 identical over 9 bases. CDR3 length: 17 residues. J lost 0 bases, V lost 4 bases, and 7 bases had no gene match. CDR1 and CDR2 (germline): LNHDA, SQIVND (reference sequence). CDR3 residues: CASSKLQGAISNQPQHF. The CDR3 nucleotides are TGTGCCAGTAGTAAATTACAGGGGGCGATTAGCAATCAGCCCCAGCATTTT.

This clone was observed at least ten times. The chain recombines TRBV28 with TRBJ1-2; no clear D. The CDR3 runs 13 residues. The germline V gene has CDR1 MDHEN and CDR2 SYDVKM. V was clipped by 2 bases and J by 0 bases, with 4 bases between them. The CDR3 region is CASSLTANYGYTF. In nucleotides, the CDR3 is TGTGCCAGCAGTTTAACAGCTAACTATGGCTACACCTTC.

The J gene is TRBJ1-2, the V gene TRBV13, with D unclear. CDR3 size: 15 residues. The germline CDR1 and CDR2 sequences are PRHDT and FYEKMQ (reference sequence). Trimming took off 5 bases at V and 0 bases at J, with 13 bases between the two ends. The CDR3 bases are TGTGCCAGCAGCCCCTCCCCCCGAGCTAACTATGGCTACACCTTC. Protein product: CASSPSPRANYGYTF. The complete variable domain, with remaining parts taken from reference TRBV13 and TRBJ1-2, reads AAGVIQSPRHLIKEKRETATLKCYPIPRHDTVYWYQQGPGQDPQFLISFYEKMQSDKGSIPDRFSAQQFSDYHSELNMSSLELGDSALYFCASSPSPRANYGYTFGSGTRLTVV.

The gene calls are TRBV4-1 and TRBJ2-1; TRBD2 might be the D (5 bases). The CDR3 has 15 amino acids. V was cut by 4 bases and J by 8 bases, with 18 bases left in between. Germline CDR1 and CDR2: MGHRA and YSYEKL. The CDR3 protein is CASSPQWTSRHEQFF. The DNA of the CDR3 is TGCGCCAGCAGCCCCCAATGGACTTCAAGGCATGAGCAGTTCTTC.

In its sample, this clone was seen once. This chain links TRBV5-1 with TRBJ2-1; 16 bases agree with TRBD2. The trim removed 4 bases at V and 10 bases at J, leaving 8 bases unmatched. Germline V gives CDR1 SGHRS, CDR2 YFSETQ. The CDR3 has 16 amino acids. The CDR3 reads CASSPGLAGGGAEQFF. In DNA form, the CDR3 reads TGCGCCAGCAGCCCGGGACTAGCGGGGGGGGGCGCCGAGCAGTTCTTC.

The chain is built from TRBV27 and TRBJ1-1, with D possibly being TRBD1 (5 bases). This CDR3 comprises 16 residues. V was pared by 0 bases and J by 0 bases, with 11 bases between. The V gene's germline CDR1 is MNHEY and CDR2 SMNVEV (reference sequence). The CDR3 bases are TGTGCCAGCAGTTTATCGGGGCAGAGATTGAACACTGAAGCTTTCTTT. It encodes CASSLSGQRLNTEAFF.

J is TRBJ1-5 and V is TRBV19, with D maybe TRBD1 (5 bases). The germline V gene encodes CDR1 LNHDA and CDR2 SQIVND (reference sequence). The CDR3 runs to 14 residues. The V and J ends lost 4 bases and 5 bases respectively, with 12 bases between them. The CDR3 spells CASSTGPGDQPQHF. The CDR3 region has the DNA TGTGCCAGTAGTACGGGCCCGGGGGATCAGCCCCAGCATTTT.

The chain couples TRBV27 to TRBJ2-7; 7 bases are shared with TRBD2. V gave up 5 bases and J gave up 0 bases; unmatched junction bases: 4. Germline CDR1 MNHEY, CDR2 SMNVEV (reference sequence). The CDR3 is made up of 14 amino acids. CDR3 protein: CASSLRGDSYEQYF. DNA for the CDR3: TGTGCCAGCAGTCTCCGGGGGGACTCCTACGAGCAGTACTTC.

The CDR3 loop is CASSLGTAGGEETQYF. The CDR3 bases are TGTGCCAGCAGCTTGGGGACTGCGGGGGGGGAAGAGACCCAGTACTTC. V is TRBV5-4 and J is TRBJ2-5, with 9 nucleotides matching TRBD2. V was clipped by 0 bases and J by 3 bases; unmatched bases: 6. Germline CDR1 is SGHNT and CDR2 is YYREEE (reference sequence). The CDR3 is made up of 16 amino acids.

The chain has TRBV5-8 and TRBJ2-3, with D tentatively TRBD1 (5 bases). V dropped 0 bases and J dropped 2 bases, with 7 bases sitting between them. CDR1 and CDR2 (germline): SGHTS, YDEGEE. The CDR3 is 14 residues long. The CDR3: CASSLGQTTDTQYF. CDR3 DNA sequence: TGTGCCAGCAGCTTGGGACAGACCACAGATACGCAGTATTTT.

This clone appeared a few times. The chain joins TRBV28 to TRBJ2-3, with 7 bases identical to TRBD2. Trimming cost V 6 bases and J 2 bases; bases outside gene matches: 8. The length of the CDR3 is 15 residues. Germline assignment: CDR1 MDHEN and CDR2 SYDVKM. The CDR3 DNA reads TGTGCCAGCAGCCCCGGGACTACCCACACAGATACGCAGTATTTT. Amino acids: CASSPGTTHTDTQYF.

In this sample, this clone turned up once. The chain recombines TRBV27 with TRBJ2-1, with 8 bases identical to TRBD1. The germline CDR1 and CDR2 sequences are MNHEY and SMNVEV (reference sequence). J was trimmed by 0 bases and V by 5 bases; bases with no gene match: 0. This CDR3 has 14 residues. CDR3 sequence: CASSGTGSYNEQFF. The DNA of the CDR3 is TGTGCCAGCAGTGGGACAGGCTCCTACAATGAGCAGTTCTTC.

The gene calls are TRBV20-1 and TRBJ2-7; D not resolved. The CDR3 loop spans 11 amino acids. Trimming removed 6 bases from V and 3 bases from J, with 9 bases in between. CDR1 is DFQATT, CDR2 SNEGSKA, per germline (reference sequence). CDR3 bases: TGCAGTGCCAGATATATCTACGAGCAGTACTTC. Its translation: CSARYIYEQYF.

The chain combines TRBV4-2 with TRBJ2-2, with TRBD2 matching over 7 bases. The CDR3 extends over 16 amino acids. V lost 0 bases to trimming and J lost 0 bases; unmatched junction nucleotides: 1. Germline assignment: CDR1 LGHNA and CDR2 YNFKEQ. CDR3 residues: CASSQDRGANTGELFF. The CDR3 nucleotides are TGTGCCAGCAGCCAAGATCGGGGGGCGAACACCGGGGAGCTGTTTTTT.

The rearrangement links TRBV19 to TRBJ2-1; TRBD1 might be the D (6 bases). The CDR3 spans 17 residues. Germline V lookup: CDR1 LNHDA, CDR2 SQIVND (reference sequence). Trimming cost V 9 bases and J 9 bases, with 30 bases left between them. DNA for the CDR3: TGTGCCAGCTCACCGGACCCAACAGGGTTGGCGAATGCTGAGCAGTTCTTC. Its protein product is CASSPDPTGLANAEQFF.

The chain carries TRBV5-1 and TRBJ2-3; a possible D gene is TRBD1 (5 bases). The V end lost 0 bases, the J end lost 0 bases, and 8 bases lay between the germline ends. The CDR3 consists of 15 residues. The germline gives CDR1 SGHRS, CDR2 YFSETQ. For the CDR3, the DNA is TGCGCCAGCAGCTTGGCGACAGATAGCACAGATACGCAGTATTTT. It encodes CASSLATDSTDTQYF. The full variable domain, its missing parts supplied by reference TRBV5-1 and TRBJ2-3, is KAGVTQTPRYLIKTRGQQVTLSCSPISGHRSVSWYQQTPGQGLQFLFEYFSETQRNKGNFPGRFSGRQFSNSRSEMNVSTLELGDSALYLCASSLATDSTDTQYFGPGTRLTVL.

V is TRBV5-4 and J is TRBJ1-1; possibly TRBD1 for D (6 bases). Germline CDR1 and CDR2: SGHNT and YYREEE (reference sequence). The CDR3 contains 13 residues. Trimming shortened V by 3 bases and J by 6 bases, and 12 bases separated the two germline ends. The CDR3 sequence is CASSWKGGAEAFF. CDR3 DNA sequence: TGTGCCAGCAGCTGGAAAGGGGGGGCTGAAGCTTTCTTT. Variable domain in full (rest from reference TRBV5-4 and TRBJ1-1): ETGVTQSPTHLIKTRGQQVTLRCSSQSGHNTVSWYQQALGQGPQFIFQYYREEENGRGNFPPRFSGLQFPNYSSELNVNALELDDSALYLCASSWKGGAEAFFGQGTRLTVV.

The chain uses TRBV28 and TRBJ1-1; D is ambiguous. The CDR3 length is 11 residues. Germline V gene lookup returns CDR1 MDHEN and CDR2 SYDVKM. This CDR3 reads CASELNTEAFF. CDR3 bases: TGTGCGTCAGAACTGAACACTGAAGCTTTCTTT. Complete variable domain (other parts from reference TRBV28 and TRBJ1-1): DVKVTQSSRYLVKRTGEKVFLECVQDMDHENMFWYRQDPGLGLRLIYFSYDVKMKEKGDIPEGYSVSREKKERFSLILESASTNQTSMYLCASELNTEAFFGQGTRLTVV.

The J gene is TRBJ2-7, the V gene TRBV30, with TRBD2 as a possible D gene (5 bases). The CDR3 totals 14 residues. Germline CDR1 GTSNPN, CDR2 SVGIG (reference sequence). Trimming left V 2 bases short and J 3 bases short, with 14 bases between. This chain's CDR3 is CAWSQTERFYEQYF. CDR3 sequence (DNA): TGTGCCTGGAGTCAAACCGAGCGGTTCTACGAGCAGTACTTC.

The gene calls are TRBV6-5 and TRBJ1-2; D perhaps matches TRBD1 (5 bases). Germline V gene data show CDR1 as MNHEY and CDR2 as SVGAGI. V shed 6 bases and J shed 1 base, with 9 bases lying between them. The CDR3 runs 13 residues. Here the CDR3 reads CASSRQSNYGYTF. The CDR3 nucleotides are TGTGCCAGCAGCAGACAGAGTAACTATGGCTACACCTTC.

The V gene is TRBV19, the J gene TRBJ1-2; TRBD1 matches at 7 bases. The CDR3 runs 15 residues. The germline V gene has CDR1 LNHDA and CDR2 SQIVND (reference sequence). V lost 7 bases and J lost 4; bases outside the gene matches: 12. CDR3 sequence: CASTQPEGAPYGYTF. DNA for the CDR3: TGTGCCAGTACCCAACCCGAGGGGGCCCCCTATGGCTACACCTTC.

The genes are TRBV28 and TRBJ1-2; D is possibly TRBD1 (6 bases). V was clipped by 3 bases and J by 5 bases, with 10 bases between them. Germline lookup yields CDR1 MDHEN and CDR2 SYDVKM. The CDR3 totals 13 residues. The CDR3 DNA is TGTGCCAGCAGTTTGGGGGGGCTGTATGGCTACACCTTC. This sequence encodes CASSLGGLYGYTF.